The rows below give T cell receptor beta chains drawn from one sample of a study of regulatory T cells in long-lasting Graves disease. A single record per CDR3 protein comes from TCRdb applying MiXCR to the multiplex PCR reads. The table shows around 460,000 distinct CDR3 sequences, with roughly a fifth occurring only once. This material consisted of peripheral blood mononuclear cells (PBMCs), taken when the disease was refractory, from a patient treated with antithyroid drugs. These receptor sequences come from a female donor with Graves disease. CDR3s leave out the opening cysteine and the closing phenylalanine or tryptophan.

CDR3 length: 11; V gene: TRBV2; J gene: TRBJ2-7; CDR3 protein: ASRVGSSYEQY
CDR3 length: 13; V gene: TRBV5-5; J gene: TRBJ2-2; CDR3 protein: ASSFARGEAGELF
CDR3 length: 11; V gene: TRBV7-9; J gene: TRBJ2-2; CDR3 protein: ASPMGNTGELF
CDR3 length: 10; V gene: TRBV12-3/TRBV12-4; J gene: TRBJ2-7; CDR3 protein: ASSQDLYEQY
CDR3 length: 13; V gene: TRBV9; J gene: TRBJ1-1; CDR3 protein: ASSVAGGQGTEAF
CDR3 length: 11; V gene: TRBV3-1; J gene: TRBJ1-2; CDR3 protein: ASSQGVRGGYT
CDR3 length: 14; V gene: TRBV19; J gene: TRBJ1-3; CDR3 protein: ASSIPGQASGNTIY
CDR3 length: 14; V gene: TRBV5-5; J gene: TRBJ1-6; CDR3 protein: ASSWQASSYNSPLH
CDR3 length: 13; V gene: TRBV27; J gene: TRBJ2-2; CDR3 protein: ASSQGSSVTGELF
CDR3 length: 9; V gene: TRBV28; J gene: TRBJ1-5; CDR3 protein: ASSSVGPQH
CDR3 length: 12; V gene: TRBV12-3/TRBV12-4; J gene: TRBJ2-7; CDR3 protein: ASGHNSGPYEQY
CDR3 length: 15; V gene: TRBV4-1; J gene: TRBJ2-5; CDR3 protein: ASSHPRTGSREETQY
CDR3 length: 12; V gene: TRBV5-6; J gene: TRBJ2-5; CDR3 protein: ASTSQGLEETQY
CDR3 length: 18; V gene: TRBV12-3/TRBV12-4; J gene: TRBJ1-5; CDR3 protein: ASSHRALGSRKDSNQPQH
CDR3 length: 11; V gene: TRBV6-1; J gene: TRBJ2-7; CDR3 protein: ASSEADGYEQY
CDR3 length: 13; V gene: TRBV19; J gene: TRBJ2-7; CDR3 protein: ASSIRGTVGNEQY
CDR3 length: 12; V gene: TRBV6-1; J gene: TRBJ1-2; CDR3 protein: ASSEGWQAYGYT
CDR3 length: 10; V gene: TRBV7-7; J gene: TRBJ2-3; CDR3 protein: ASSTVADTQY
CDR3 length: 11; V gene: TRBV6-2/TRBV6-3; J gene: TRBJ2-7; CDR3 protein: ASSEDTSYEQY
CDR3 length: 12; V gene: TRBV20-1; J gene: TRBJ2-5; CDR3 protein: SARLAGNQETQY
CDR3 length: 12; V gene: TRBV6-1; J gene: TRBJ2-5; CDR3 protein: ASSKNWGGVAQY
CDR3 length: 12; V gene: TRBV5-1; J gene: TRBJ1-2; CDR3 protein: ASSSGQPTYGYT
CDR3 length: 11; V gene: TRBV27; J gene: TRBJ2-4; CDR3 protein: ASAYGGGNIQY
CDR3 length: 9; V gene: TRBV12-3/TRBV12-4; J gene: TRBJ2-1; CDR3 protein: ASSLWREQF
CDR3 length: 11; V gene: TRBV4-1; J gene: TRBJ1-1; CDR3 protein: ASSQGGFGGAF
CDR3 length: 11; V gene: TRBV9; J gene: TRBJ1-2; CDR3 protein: ASSGGGSYGYT
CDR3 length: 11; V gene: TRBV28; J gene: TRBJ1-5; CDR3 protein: ASSLLYSQPQH
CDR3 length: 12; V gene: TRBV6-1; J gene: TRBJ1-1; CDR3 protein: ASSGQGAATEAF
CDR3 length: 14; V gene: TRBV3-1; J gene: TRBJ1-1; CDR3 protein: ASSQGTGHQHTEAF
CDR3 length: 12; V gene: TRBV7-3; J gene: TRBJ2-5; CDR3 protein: ASSLGAVQETQY
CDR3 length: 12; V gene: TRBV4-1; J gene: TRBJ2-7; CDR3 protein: ASSQVGAVDEQY
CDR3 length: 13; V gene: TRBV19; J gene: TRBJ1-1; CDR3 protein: ASSSDQGLRDEAF
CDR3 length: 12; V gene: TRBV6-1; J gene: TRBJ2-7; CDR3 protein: ASRVTGSSYEQY
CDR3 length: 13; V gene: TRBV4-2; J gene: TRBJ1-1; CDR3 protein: ASSHDSWGNTEAF
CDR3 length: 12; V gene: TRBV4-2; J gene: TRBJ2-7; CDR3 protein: ASSQEWSGYEQY
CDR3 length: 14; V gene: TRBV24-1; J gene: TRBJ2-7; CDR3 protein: ATSETGTGNLGEQY
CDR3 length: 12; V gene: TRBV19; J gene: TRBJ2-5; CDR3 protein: ASSIVAIGETQY
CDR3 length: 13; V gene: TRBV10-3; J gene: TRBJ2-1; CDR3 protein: AISEKGQEHNEQF
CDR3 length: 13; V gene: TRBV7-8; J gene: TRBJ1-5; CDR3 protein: ASTRDRGDNQPQH
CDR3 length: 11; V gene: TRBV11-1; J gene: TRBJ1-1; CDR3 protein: ASSGTAYTEAF
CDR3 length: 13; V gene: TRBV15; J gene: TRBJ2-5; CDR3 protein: ATSSRTGEAETQY
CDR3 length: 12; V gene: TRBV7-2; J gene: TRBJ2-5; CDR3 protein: ASSPRVGGETQY
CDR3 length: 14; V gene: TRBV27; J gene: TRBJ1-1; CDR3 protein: ASSLVPGDLNTEAF
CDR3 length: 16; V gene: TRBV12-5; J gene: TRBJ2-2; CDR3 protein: ASGLGPGTGVSTGELF
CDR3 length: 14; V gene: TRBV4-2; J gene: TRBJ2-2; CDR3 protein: ASSQDWGTETGELF
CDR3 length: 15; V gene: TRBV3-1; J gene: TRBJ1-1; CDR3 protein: ASSPRTGKGPNTEAF
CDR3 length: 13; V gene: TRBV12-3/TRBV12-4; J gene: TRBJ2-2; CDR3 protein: ASSRDSRAAGELF
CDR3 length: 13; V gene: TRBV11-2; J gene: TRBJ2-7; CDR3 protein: ASSLGQGRSYEQY
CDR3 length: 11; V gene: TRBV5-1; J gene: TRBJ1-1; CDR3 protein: ASSLLAAAEAF
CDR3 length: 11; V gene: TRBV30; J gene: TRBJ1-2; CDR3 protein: AWSADGLYGYT
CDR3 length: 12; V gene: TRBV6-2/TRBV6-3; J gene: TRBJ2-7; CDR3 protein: ASSYGGSKYEQY
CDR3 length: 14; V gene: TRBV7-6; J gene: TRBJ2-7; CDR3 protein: ASSRNPGQGTYEQY
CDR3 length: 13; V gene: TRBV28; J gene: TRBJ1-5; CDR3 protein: ASSPSAGGRQPQH
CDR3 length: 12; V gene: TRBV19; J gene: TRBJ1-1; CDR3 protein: ASSISGAYTEAF
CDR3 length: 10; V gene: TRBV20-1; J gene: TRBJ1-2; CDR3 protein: SASPGTLVYT
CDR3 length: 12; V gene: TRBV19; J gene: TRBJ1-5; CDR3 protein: ASSPGTVYQPQH
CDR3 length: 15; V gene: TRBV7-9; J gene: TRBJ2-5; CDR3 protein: ASSLFFYPSKEETQY
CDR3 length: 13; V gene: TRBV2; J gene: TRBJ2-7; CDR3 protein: ASSAVGQGASEQY
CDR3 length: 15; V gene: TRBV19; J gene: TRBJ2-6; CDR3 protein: ASTRDRGASGANVLT